Sequencing of this T cell receptor (beta chain) was carried out in a study of T cell responses to AZD1222 COVID-19 vaccine. Germline CDR1 reads SGHTA; CDR2 reads FQGNSA. The CDR3 is 13 amino acids. V lost 1 base, J lost 4 bases, and 0 bases stayed unmatched. Here immunoSEQ multiplex PCR was the method, and the copy in TCRdb shows in-frame clones only, minus some. The table shows 95,000 to 100,000 clones, with about nine tenths occurring only once. The clonotype comes from an adult in good health. The starting material was peripheral blood, obtained on day 0 of AZD1222 vaccination. V is TRBV7-2 and J is TRBJ1-2, with TRBD1 matching 7 bases. CDR3 in amino acids: CASSLGQGYGYTF. DNA for the CDR3: TGTGCCAGCAGCTTAGGACAGGGCTATGGCTACACCTTC.